This T cell receptor (beta chain) was found in a study of blood T cells in healthy people across ages. Germline-derived CDR1 and CDR2 are SQVTM and ANQGSEA. V was trimmed by 6 bases and J by 4 bases, leaving 9 bases between them. The CDR3 extends over 11 amino acids. Combining a sample-barcoded 5' primer with a J-beta primer mix, a second PCR ran for 7 to 11 cycles. TCRdb passed the 5' RACE reads through MiXCR, listing each CDR3 protein once. The sample has roughly 1,500,000 distinct CDR3 sequences; 30% to 35% are singletons. This clonotype was counted at least ten times. Sequenced: blood. The TCR sequence derives from a woman aged 25 to 39 in good health. The rearrangement links TRBV29-1 to TRBJ1-2; D is ambiguous. This CDR3 is CSVPGSYGYTF. Here the CDR3 DNA reads TGCAGCGTCCCTGGGAGCTATGGCTACACCTTC.